Below are 32 T cell receptor beta chains sequenced from a single sample in a study of Ad26.COV2.S vaccination and SARS-CoV-2 variants (dated by TCRdb to about 2021). According to the study, the label for this sample's treatment or condition signals: over 15 received Ad26.COV2.S at low or high dose, single or two shots; about 5 received placebo; per-sample allocation not given. Repertoires of vaccine and placebo recipients were sequenced from samples taken on day 63 after the first injection. Receptors were amplified or captured by the immunoSEQ multiplex PCR assay. TCRdb limited this immuneACCESS table to in-frame rearrangements with V and J called. A share of clones is missing; checked studies link under half to unresolved V genes, and the rest is unexplained. The sample table lists about 350,000 clones, around 86% of them with a count of one. The ten largest clonotypes hold 3.4% of the sample.

Sample: peripheral blood, taken in a trial of Ad26.COV2.S vaccine versus placebo. The origin of the receptors is a person aged 18 to 65 who received the Ad26.COV2.S COVID-19 vaccine or a placebo.

The chain uses TRBV2 and TRBJ1-1; D uncertain. Germline values: CDR1 SNHLY, CDR2 FYNNEI. The V end was cut by 6 bases, the J end by 0 bases, with 11 bases between. The CDR3 totals 14 residues. CDR3 DNA: TGTGCCAGCAGCTGGGGTCTTTTGAACACTGAAGCTTTCTTT. As protein: CASSWGLLNTEAFF.

In its sample, this clone was seen once. The chain joins TRBV5-4 to TRBJ2-3; TRBD2 matches at 11 bases. CDR3 length: 18 amino acids. The germline V gene has CDR1 SGHNT and CDR2 YYREEE (reference sequence). J gave up 4 bases and V 0 bases, and 10 bases lay outside the gene matches. The CDR3 is CASSLGLAGPPAADTQYF. The CDR3 DNA reads TGTGCCAGCAGCTTGGGACTAGCGGGGCCCCCGGCTGCAGATACGCAGTATTTT.

The chain is built from TRBV5-4 and TRBJ2-1; D possibly corresponds to TRBD1 (6 bases). Germline loops: CDR1 SGHNT, CDR2 YYREEE (reference sequence). V lost 4 bases to trimming and J lost 12 bases, with 20 bases between them. CDR3 length: 14 amino acids. The CDR3 sequence is CASSPAGAGPGQFF. CDR3 DNA sequence: TGTGCCAGCAGCCCCGCAGGGGCGGGTCCGGGGCAGTTCTTC.

V usage is TRBV5-1 and J usage is TRBJ1-2; D is unresolved. The V gene lost 2 bases and the J gene lost 3 bases, with 14 bases spanning the gap. The CDR3 spans 15 residues. CDR1 is SGHRS and CDR2 is YFSETQ in the germline V gene. CDR3 amino acids: CASSLRGPSDYGYTF. CDR3 coding DNA: TGCGCCAGCAGCTTACGAGGGCCTAGTGACTATGGCTACACCTTC.

CDR3 region: CASRNDQAGNTIYF. The CDR3 bases are TGTGCCAGCAGAAACGACCAGGCTGGAAACACCATATATTTT. This chain links TRBV6-6 with TRBJ1-3; no clear D gene. Trimming shortened V by 6 bases and J by 2 bases, and 11 bases separated the two germline ends. Germline V lookup: CDR1 MNHNY, CDR2 SVGAGI (reference sequence). The CDR3 spans 14 residues.

V is TRBV20-1 and J is TRBJ1-5; D gene ambiguous. The CDR3 totals 13 residues. The V gene lost 3 bases and the J gene lost 3 bases, with 9 bases spanning the gap. In germline, CDR1 is DFQATT, CDR2 SNEGSKA (reference sequence). The CDR3 is CSASTAANQPQHF. The DNA for the CDR3 is TGCAGTGCTAGTACAGCGGCCAATCAGCCCCAGCATTTT.

This rearrangement joins TRBV6-2 or TRBV6-3 to TRBJ2-3, with unresolved D. V was cut by 3 bases and J by 2 bases, with 12 bases left in between. The germline V gene encodes CDR1 MNHEY and CDR2 SVGEGT. CDR3 length equals 15 residues. The CDR3 loop reads CASSYSVRNTDTQYF. CDR3 DNA: TGTGCCAGCAGTTATAGTGTCCGGAACACAGATACGCAGTATTTT.

The rearrangement joins TRBV29-1 to TRBJ2-7; D tentatively fits TRBD1 or TRBD2 (5 bases each). Germline V lookup: CDR1 SQVTM, CDR2 ANQGSEA. The CDR3 is made up of 15 amino acids. V was trimmed by 0 bases and J by 4 bases, leaving 16 bases between them. CDR3 protein: CSVEESGTSHYEQYF. The CDR3 DNA reads as TGCAGCGTTGAAGAGTCCGGGACCTCCCATTACGAGCAGTACTTC.

The chain has TRBV6-1 and TRBJ1-2, with 10 bases lining up with TRBD1. The CDR3 is made up of 17 amino acids. CDR1 MNHNS and CDR2 SASEGT come from the germline V gene. The V and J ends lost 1 base and 7 bases, in that order; junction bases with no gene match: 12. The CDR3 DNA sequence: TGTGCCAGCAGTGAAGGGGGACAGGGGATCGGGCAAGGTGGCTACACCTTC. Its translation: CASSEGGQGIGQGGYTF.

The gene calls are TRBV27 and TRBJ1-2; weak D call: TRBD1 (6 bases). V lost 1 base, J lost 6 bases, and 6 bases lay in between. Germline V gene sequence: CDR1 MNHEY, CDR2 SMNVEV (reference sequence). This CDR3 has 12 residues. CDR3 in DNA: TGTGCCAGCAGTTTATGGGGGCATGGCTACACCTTC. Translated, it gives CASSLWGHGYTF.

The J gene is TRBJ2-3, the V gene TRBV9, with 8 bases identical to TRBD2. Germline V gene lookup returns CDR1 SGDLS and CDR2 YYNGEE. This CDR3 spans 18 amino acids. The V gene end was trimmed by 4 bases and the J gene end by 3 bases; junction bases not matched to a gene: 16. This CDR3 is CASSSPPFSGGYTDTQYF. The DNA of the CDR3 is TGTGCCAGCAGCTCCCCCCCATTCAGCGGGGGATATACAGATACGCAGTATTTT.

This chain uses TRBV4-3 with TRBJ1-6; 9 bases line up with TRBD1. This CDR3 has 14 amino acids. Germline trimming cut 1 base from V and 12 bases from J; bases unmatched to any gene: 4. CDR1 is LGHNA and CDR2 is YSLEER in the germline V gene. The CDR3 sequence is CASSQGTGDIPLHF. For the CDR3, the DNA is TGCGCCAGCAGCCAAGGGACAGGGGATATACCCCTCCACTTT.

This chain connects TRBV7-8 to TRBJ1-2, with 7 bases aligning to TRBD1. J lost 5 bases, V lost 6 bases, and 6 bases had no gene match. The germline V gene encodes CDR1 SGHVS and CDR2 FQNEAQ. The CDR3 has 13 amino acids. DNA for the CDR3: TGTGCCAGCAGTCCCGGGACAGATTATGGCTACACCTTC. Its protein product is CASSPGTDYGYTF.

V and J are TRBV6-5 and TRBJ1-6, with D perhaps matching TRBD1 (5 bases). This CDR3 comprises 15 residues. Germline V lookup: CDR1 MNHEY, CDR2 SVGAGI. V was clipped by 4 bases and J by 9 bases, with 16 bases between them. In DNA, the CDR3 is TGTGCCAGCAGTTCCCCCATCGGGGCGGTTTCACCCCTCCACTTT. Protein: CASSSPIGAVSPLHF.

As for this clone: Within the sample, other DNA sequences also encode this same CDR3. V usage is TRBV12-3 or TRBV12-4 and J usage is TRBJ2-5, with D hard to call. V was trimmed by 5 bases and J by 5 bases, leaving 6 bases between them. The CDR3 spans 11 residues. Here the CDR3 reads CASSLRETQYF. The CDR3, as DNA: TGTGCCAGCAGTCTTAGGGAGACCCAGTACTTC.

V usage is TRBV2 and J usage is TRBJ1-2, with 9 bases matching TRBD1. Germline loops: CDR1 SNHLY, CDR2 FYNNEI. With 5 bases clipped from V and 1 base from J, the junction kept 5 bases outside the gene matches. CDR3 size: 15 residues. As DNA, the CDR3 is TGTGCCAGCAGTTTCACAGGGGGCGGTAACTATGGCTACACCTTC. It is translated as CASSFTGGGNYGYTF.

This chain links TRBV9 with TRBJ1-4, with D unclear. Trimming took off 4 bases at V and 7 bases at J, with 11 bases between the two ends. CDR3 size: 13 residues. Germline CDR1 and CDR2: SGDLS and YYNGEE. Written as DNA, the CDR3 is TGTGCCAGCAGCCCCGCGGGCGGTGAAAAACTGTTTTTT. Translated, it gives CASSPAGGEKLFF.

This clone was detected only once. The rearrangement links TRBV10-3 to TRBJ1-1; TRBD1 is a possible D gene (5 bases). In germline, CDR1 is ENHRY, CDR2 SYGVKD. Between the trimmed V and J ends, which lost 4 bases and 1 base, there was a span of 10 bases. This CDR3 is built from 14 residues. This CDR3 reads CAISVGGWNTEAFF. The DNA of the CDR3 is TGTGCCATCAGTGTTGGGGGGTGGAACACTGAAGCTTTCTTT.

V and J are TRBV29-1 and TRBJ2-2; TRBD1 might be the D (5 bases). Germline V CDR1 and CDR2: SQVTM, ANQGSEA. This CDR3 contains 11 residues. The V gene lost 5 bases and the J gene lost 7 bases, with 8 bases spanning the gap. CDR3 bases: TGCAGCGTTACAGGTTTCGGGGAGCTGTTTTTT. This translates into CSVTGFGELFF.

This clone was seen a few times. This chain connects TRBV19 to TRBJ1-5; 10 bases fit TRBD1. J lost 10 bases, V lost 3 bases, and 9 bases had no gene match. In germline, CDR1 is LNHDA, CDR2 SQIVND (reference sequence). The CDR3 loop spans 15 amino acids. CDR3 protein: CASSMEGGQGNPQHF. The CDR3 bases are TGTGCCAGTAGTATGGAGGGGGGACAGGGGAACCCCCAGCATTTT.

This clone was picked up a small number of times. The chain joins TRBV4-1 to TRBJ2-7; D is tentatively TRBD1 or TRBD2 (5 bases each). The CDR3 is 15 amino acids. Per the germline V gene, CDR1 is MGHRA and CDR2 is YSYEKL. The V end was cut by 5 bases, the J end by 2 bases, with 16 bases between. DNA for the CDR3: TGCGCCAGCAGCGCCCGGGACGAACCCCCCTACGAGCAGTACTTC. This encodes CASSARDEPPYEQYF.

V usage is TRBV23-1 and J usage is TRBJ1-5, with D possibly TRBD1 on 5 matching bases. TRBV23-1 is classed as an ORF, of uncertain function. The CDR3 runs 17 residues. V was clipped by 0 bases and J by 6 bases, with 18 bases between them. The CDR3 DNA is TGCGCCAGCAGTCAATCGCTGGGGCCAGGGCTACCTCAGCCCCAGCATTTT. Translation: CASSQSLGPGLPQPQHF.

The gene calls are TRBV5-1 and TRBJ2-7, with D perhaps matching TRBD2 (5 bases). CDR3 length: 19 amino acids. V gave up 3 bases and J gave up 2 bases, with 27 bases separating them. The germline CDR1 and CDR2 sequences are SGHRS and YFSETQ. CDR3 residues: CASSWERSDLGEIPYEQYF. CDR3 coding DNA: TGCGCCAGCAGCTGGGAGAGAAGTGACCTAGGAGAGATCCCCTACGAGCAGTACTTC.

The chain recombines TRBV9 with TRBJ2-7; TRBD1 might be the D (6 bases). The V gene's germline CDR1 is SGDLS and CDR2 YYNGEE. Trimming pared 0 bases from V and 2 bases from J, leaving 12 bases between. This CDR3 is 15 amino acids long. CDR3 bases: TGTGCCAGCAGCGTAGCGGGCAGGGGCACCTACGAGCAGTACTTC. Protein product: CASSVAGRGTYEQYF.

The CDR3 spells CASSPMGGDTQYF. CDR3 sequence (DNA): TGTGCCAGCAGCCCGATGGGCGGGGATACGCAGTATTTT. This chain joins TRBV7-3 and TRBJ2-3, with a weak D call TRBD2 (5 bases). The germline V and J ends were trimmed by 5 bases and 6 bases, with 12 bases remaining between them. Germline CDR1 is SGHTA and CDR2 is FQGTGA. There are 13 residues in the CDR3. Together with reference TRBV7-3 and TRBJ2-3, the CDR3 gives the full variable domain: GAGVSQTPSNKVTEKGKYVELRCDPISGHTALYWYRQSLGQGPEFLIYFQGTGAADDSGLPNDRFFAVRPEGSVSTLKIQRTERGDSAVYLCASSPMGGDTQYFGPGTRLTVL.

The chain joins TRBV19 to TRBJ1-6; D remains ambiguous. Germline CDR1 and CDR2: LNHDA and SQIVND (reference sequence). V was cut by 3 bases and J by 6 bases, with 12 bases left in between. The CDR3 runs to 15 residues. In DNA, the CDR3 is TGTGCCAGTAGTATCGTCCGGGTCGGTAATTCACCCCTCCACTTT. Its protein product is CASSIVRVGNSPLHF.

The chain employs TRBV27 and TRBJ1-2; TRBD1 matches 8 bases. The length of the CDR3 is 14 residues. Germline V gene lookup returns CDR1 MNHEY and CDR2 SMNVEV (reference sequence). The V and J ends lost 5 bases and 8 bases, in that order; junction bases with no gene match: 10. Here the CDR3 DNA reads TGTGCCAGCAGTCAGCAGGGGGCCGTGGGGGGCTACACCTTC. Amino acids: CASSQQGAVGGYTF.

V is TRBV23-1 and J is TRBJ2-7; 8 nucleotides line up with TRBD2. TRBV23-1 carries the ORF label, with uncertain function. Trimming took 6 bases from V and 2 from J; bases not matched to a gene: 12. The CDR3 loop spans 16 amino acids. The chain's CDR3 is CASSLPGGTRAYEQYF. The DNA of the CDR3 is TGCGCCAGCAGCCTCCCGGGGGGGACCAGGGCCTACGAGCAGTACTTC.

This rearrangement joins TRBV7-6 to TRBJ2-1, with 9 bases fitting TRBD1. Trimming cost V 0 bases and J 2 bases; bases outside gene matches: 5. This CDR3 is built from 17 residues. Germline V lookup: CDR1 SGHVS, CDR2 FNYEAQ. The CDR3 spells CASSLARTGATYNEQFF. In DNA form, the CDR3 reads TGTGCCAGCAGCTTAGCGCGGACAGGGGCGACCTACAATGAGCAGTTCTTC.

This chain uses TRBV4-2 with TRBJ2-2, with D perhaps matching TRBD1 or TRBD2 (5 bases each). Trimming took off 4 bases at V and 3 bases at J, with 15 bases between the two ends. This CDR3 comprises 16 residues. In germline, CDR1 is LGHNA, CDR2 YNFKEQ. The CDR3, as DNA: TGTGCCAGCAGCCCACGGGGACCCCCGGACACCGGGGAGCTGTTTTTT. Its protein is CASSPRGPPDTGELFF.

The genes are TRBV6-5 and TRBJ1-1; D gene unclear. Trimming cost V 0 bases and J 11 bases, with 13 bases left between them. This CDR3 spans 13 amino acids. The germline CDR1 and CDR2 sequences are MNHEY and SVGAGI. The DNA for the CDR3 is TGTGCCAGCAGTTACTCGAGAGGCCATTCGGCTTTCTTT. Protein sequence: CASSYSRGHSAFF.

Concerning this clone: This same CDR3 is encoded by further DNA sequences in the sample. V gene TRBV30 combines with J gene TRBJ1-5; D not resolved. CDR1 and CDR2 from the germline V gene are GTSNPN and SVGIG (reference sequence). This CDR3 spans 13 amino acids. Trimming left V 0 bases short and J 1 base short, with 4 bases between. The CDR3 DNA sequence: TGTGCCTGGAGTGTAGGAAGCAATCAGCCCCAGCATTTT. Protein product: CAWSVGSNQPQHF. Using reference TRBV30 and TRBJ1-5 for the parts outside the CDR3, the full variable domain is SQTIHQWPATLVQPVGSPLSLECTVEGTSNPNLYWYRQAAGRGLQLLFYSVGIGQISSEVPQNLSASRPQDRQFILSSKKLLLSDSGFYLCAWSVGSNQPQHFGDGTRLSIL.